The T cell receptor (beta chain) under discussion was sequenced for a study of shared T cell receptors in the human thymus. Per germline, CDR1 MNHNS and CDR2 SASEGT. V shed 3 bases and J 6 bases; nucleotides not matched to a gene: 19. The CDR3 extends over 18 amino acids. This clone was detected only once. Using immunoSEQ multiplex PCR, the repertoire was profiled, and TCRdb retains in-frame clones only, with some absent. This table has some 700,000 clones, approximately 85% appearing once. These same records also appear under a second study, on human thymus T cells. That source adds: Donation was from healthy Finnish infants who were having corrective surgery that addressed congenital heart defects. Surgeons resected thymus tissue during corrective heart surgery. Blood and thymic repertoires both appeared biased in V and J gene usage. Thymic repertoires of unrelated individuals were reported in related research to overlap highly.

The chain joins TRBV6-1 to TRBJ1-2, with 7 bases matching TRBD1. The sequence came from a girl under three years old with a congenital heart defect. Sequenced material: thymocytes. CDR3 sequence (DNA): TGTGCCAGCAGTGATCCTTGCGGACAGCAACAGGGGTTTGATGGCTACACCTTC. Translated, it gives CASSDPCGQQQGFDGYTF.